The 8 T cell receptor beta chains in this list originate from one sample, sequenced in a study of cytomegalovirus exposure and HLA in healthy donors. PCR involved 60 Vbeta and 13 Jbeta primers. Assay used: immunoSEQ multiplex PCR; TCRdb lists only in-frame clones, some missing. Of approximately 130,000 clones listed, approximately 82% are singletons. The material sequenced was PBMCs. These TCRs come from a man aged 35 to 55 in good health and CMV-seronegative.

V usage is TRBV2 and J usage is TRBJ2-7; a weak D match, TRBD1 (5 bases). The V and J ends lost 8 bases and 0 bases respectively, with 8 bases between them. Germline assignment: CDR1 SNHLY and CDR2 FYNNEI. The CDR3 runs to 12 residues. This CDR3 reads CASRQSSYEQYF. DNA for the CDR3: TGTGCCAGCCGACAGAGCTCCTACGAGCAGTACTTC.

This chain joins TRBV7-9 and TRBJ1-4; D is undetermined. Germline assignment: CDR1 SEHNR and CDR2 FQNEAQ (reference sequence). The ends were cut back, 7 bases at V and 8 bases at J, with 11 bases in the middle. The CDR3 sequence is 12 residues long. The CDR3 region is CASKGPGEKLFF. CDR3 nucleotides: TGTGCCAGCAAGGGCCCGGGGGAAAAACTGTTTTTT. The whole variable domain, filled in from reference TRBV7-9 and TRBJ1-4, reads DTGVSQNPRHKITKRGQNVTFRCDPISEHNRLYWYRQTLGQGPEFLTYFQNEAQLEKSRLLSDRFSAERPKGSFSTLEIQRTEQGDSAMYLCASKGPGEKLFFGSGTQLSVL.

The chain carries TRBV5-6 and TRBJ1-5; the D gene is possibly TRBD1 (5 bases). CDR1 SGHDT and CDR2 YYEEEE come from the germline V gene. V was pared by 4 bases and J by 5 bases, with 7 bases between. CDR3 size: 12 residues. The CDR3 DNA follows: TGTGCCAGCAGCCGGGGGGATCAGCCCCAGCATTTT. This translates into CASSRGDQPQHF.

This chain connects TRBV7-2 to TRBJ2-3; TRBD1 agrees at 11 bases. CDR1 SGHTA and CDR2 FQGNSA come from the germline V gene. This CDR3 comprises 14 residues. With 1 base clipped from V and 7 bases from J, the junction kept 1 base outside the gene matches. The DNA of the CDR3 is TGTGCCAGCAGCTTAGGGGACAGGGGGAATACGCAGTATTTT. Translating it yields CASSLGDRGNTQYF.

This clone has only a few counts. The V and J genes are TRBV10-3 and TRBJ1-1, with 8 bases aligning to TRBD1. V lost 4 bases, J lost 5 bases, and 15 bases stayed unmatched. The CDR3 covers 17 residues. CDR1 ENHRY and CDR2 SYGVKD come from the germline V gene. The CDR3 DNA reads TGTGCCATCAGTGCCCCGGGGCAGGGGGCAGGAGATACTGAAGCTTTCTTT. Translating it yields CAISAPGQGAGDTEAFF.

V is TRBV6-4 and J is TRBJ1-1, with 7 bases identical to TRBD1. The CDR3 is 15 residues long. Trimming took 6 bases from V and 0 from J; bases not matched to a gene: 7. Germline V lookup: CDR1 MRHNA, CDR2 SNTAGT. The CDR3 coding sequence is TGTGCCAGCAGGGAAGGGACAGAAATGAACACTGAAGCTTTCTTT. This translates into CASREGTEMNTEAFF.

This rearrangement joins TRBV7-3 to TRBJ2-7; TRBD1 agrees at 10 bases. The CDR3 consists of 14 residues. V was pared by 5 bases and J by 5 bases, with 6 bases of the junction left unmatched. CDR1 is SGHTA, CDR2 FQGTGA, per germline. As DNA, the CDR3 is TGTGCCAGCAGCATCGACAGGGGGCGAAACGAGCAGTACTTC. Its protein is CASSIDRGRNEQYF. The full variable domain, completed using reference TRBV7-3 and TRBJ2-7, is GAGVSQTPSNKVTEKGKYVELRCDPISGHTALYWYRQSLGQGPEFLIYFQGTGAADDSGLPNDRFFAVRPEGSVSTLKIQRTERGDSAVYLCASSIDRGRNEQYFGPGTRLTVT.

The rearrangement links TRBV9 to TRBJ1-2; no reliable D call. The CDR3 is made up of 13 amino acids. Trimming pared 4 bases from V and 7 bases from J, leaving 14 bases between. CDR1 is SGDLS and CDR2 is YYNGEE in the germline V gene. CDR3 DNA: TGTGCCAGCAGCCCAGACCTAGGTGGTGGCTACACCTTC. This encodes CASSPDLGGGYTF. The full variable domain, in which reference TRBV9 and TRBJ1-2 provide the parts outside the CDR3, is DSGVTQTPKHLITATGQRVTLRCSPRSGDLSVYWYQQSLDQGLQFLIQYYNGEERAKGNILERFSAQQFPDLHSELNLSSLELGDSALYFCASSPDLGGGYTFGSGTRLTVV.